The 16 T cell receptor beta chains in this list originate from one sample, sequenced in a study of identical twins. TCRdb re-called the 5' RACE reads with MiXCR, one entry per CDR3 protein. The table includes some 1,700,000 distinct CDR3 sequences, 32% detected once. Sequencing input: cord blood. The receptors stem from a newborn girl in good health.

The V and J genes are TRBV5-1 and TRBJ1-2; tentative D call: TRBD1 (5 bases). The CDR3 has 15 residues. V lost 0 bases and J lost 2, with 11 bases in between. CDR1 is SGHRS, CDR2 YFSETQ, per germline. This chain's CDR3 is CASSLDGTPNYGYTF. The CDR3 nucleotides read TGCGCCAGCAGCTTGGATGGGACCCCAAACTATGGCTACACCTTC.

In this sample, this clonotype turned up a few times. J is TRBJ2-1 and V is TRBV28; 12 bases match TRBD2. The J segment lost 8 bases and the V segment lost 6 bases, leaving 8 bases of the junction unmatched. This CDR3 has 15 residues. The germline V gene encodes CDR1 MDHEN and CDR2 SYDVKM. DNA for the CDR3: TGTGCCAGCAGCCCAAGACTAGCGGGAGCAGATGAGCAGTTCTTC. This codes for CASSPRLAGADEQFF.

The chain couples TRBV24-1 to TRBJ2-2, with D perhaps matching TRBD1 (5 bases). V lost 5 bases and J lost 5, with 11 bases in between. CDR3 length: 14 residues. CDR1 and CDR2 (germline): KGHDR, SFDVKD. This CDR3 is CATSAQGWTGELFF. The CDR3 DNA sequence: TGTGCCACCAGTGCCCAGGGTTGGACCGGGGAGCTGTTTTTT.

V gene TRBV29-1 combines with J gene TRBJ1-2, with 9 nucleotides matching TRBD1. Germline-derived CDR1 and CDR2 are SQVTM and ANQGSEA. The CDR3 runs to 13 residues. V gave up 6 bases and J gave up 5 bases; unmatched junction bases: 7. The CDR3 region is CSVNRGLSYGYTF. The DNA of the CDR3 is TGCAGCGTGAACAGGGGGCTGAGTTATGGCTACACCTTC. Together with reference TRBV29-1 and TRBJ1-2, the CDR3 gives the full variable domain: SAVISQKPSRDICQRGTSLTIQCQVDSQVTMMFWYRQQPGQSLTLIATANQGSEATYESGFVIDKFPISRPNLTFSTLTVSNMSPEDSSIYLCSVNRGLSYGYTFGSGTRLTVV.

The rearrangement joins TRBV27 to TRBJ2-1, with no clear D. This CDR3 is 15 amino acids long. Germline loops: CDR1 MNHEY, CDR2 SMNVEV (reference sequence). V gave up 7 bases and J gave up 0 bases, with 13 bases separating them. CDR3 amino acids: CASIRSASSYNEQFF. The CDR3 nucleotides are TGTGCCAGCATAAGATCGGCTAGCTCCTACAATGAGCAGTTCTTC.

In its sample, this clonotype was seen a few times. This sequence joins TRBV10-3 and TRBJ2-7, with 8 positions matching TRBD1. The CDR3 is made up of 13 amino acids. Germline V CDR1 and CDR2: ENHRY, SYGVKD. The V and J ends lost 2 bases and 6 bases, in that order; junction bases with no gene match: 3. Here the CDR3 reads CAISETTGGEQYF. CDR3 DNA sequence: TGTGCCATCAGTGAGACTACAGGGGGCGAGCAGTACTTC.

This clonotype turned up a few times. J is TRBJ1-1 and V is TRBV27; D remains unclear. There are 15 residues in the CDR3. Trimming left V 2 bases short and J 0 bases short, with 10 bases between. CDR1 and CDR2 (germline): MNHEY, SMNVEV (reference sequence). The CDR3, as DNA: TGTGCCAGCAGTTTAAGACCCGGGATGAACACTGAAGCTTTCTTT. As protein: CASSLRPGMNTEAFF.

This clonotype was counted a few times. It is unclear where the CDR3 begins or ends on the DNA, so no DNA is shown, and the CDR3 is as TCRdb lists it. The gene calls are TRBV28 and TRBJ1-4; the D call in the table, TRBD1, was not verified against the DNA. Germline V CDR1 and CDR2: MDHEN, SYDVKM. The CDR3 has 17 amino acids, counting both end residues. CDR3 sequence reads: CASSLFGPGAPNEKLFF.

The chain has TRBV20-1 and TRBJ1-2; D might be TRBD1 (5 bases). The CDR3 is 12 amino acids. Germline-derived CDR1 and CDR2 are DFQATT and SNEGSKA (reference sequence). Trimming removed 5 bases from V and 8 bases from J, with 15 bases in between. The CDR3 region has the DNA TGCAGTGCTCAGGTCGTGGGGGGAGGCTACACCTTC. Protein sequence: CSAQVVGGGYTF.

The table lists this clonotype with a few counts. The J gene is TRBJ2-3, the V gene TRBV20-1; 9 nucleotides align to TRBD1. The V gene's germline CDR1 is DFQATT and CDR2 SNEGSKA (reference sequence). Trimming removed 5 bases from V and 2 bases from J; junction bases left unmatched: 8. The CDR3 runs 15 residues. CDR3 bases: TGCAGTGCTTATGTGGGACAGGGAACCACAGATACGCAGTATTTT. It codes for CSAYVGQGTTDTQYF.

This clonotype was recorded a few times. This chain links TRBV4-2 with TRBJ2-3; 9 bases match TRBD2. The germline V gene encodes CDR1 LGHNA and CDR2 YNFKEQ. Trimming took 0 bases from V and 9 from J; bases not matched to a gene: 10. The CDR3 has 16 residues. The DNA of the CDR3 is TGTGCCAGCAGCCAAGAATGGGCTAGCGGGGTTGACACGCAGTATTTT. Encoded protein: CASSQEWASGVDTQYF.

This rearrangement joins TRBV20-1 to TRBJ1-4, with D unclear. Trimming pared 0 bases from V and 8 bases from J, leaving 13 bases between. CDR1 DFQATT and CDR2 SNEGSKA come from the germline V gene (reference sequence). This CDR3 comprises 14 residues. The CDR3 sequence is CSARDRTYGEKLFF. CDR3 nucleotides: TGCAGTGCTAGAGATCGGACGTACGGGGAAAAACTGTTTTTT.

This clonotype has a handful of counts. This sequence joins TRBV27 and TRBJ2-7; D possibly corresponds to TRBD2 (5 bases). From germline, CDR1 is MNHEY and CDR2 SMNVEV (reference sequence). CDR3 size: 14 residues. V lost 8 bases and J lost 6, with 20 bases in between. CDR3: CASPKGATLFEQYF. CDR3 in DNA: TGTGCCAGCCCTAAGGGAGCGACTCTTTTCGAGCAGTACTTC.

The chain combines TRBV15 with TRBJ2-1; maybe TRBD1 (5 bases). V was cut by 0 bases and J by 3 bases, with 12 bases left in between. The CDR3 contains 16 residues. Germline V gene sequence: CDR1 LNHNV, CDR2 YYDKDF (reference sequence). As DNA, the CDR3 is TGTGCCACCAGCAGAGATGGTAGGGGAAGCTACAATGAGCAGTTCTTC. This gives the protein CATSRDGRGSYNEQFF.

This clonotype was picked up a small number of times. This rearrangement joins TRBV7-8 to TRBJ2-7; 7 bases line up with TRBD1. Germline V gene sequence: CDR1 SGHVS, CDR2 FQNEAQ. The CDR3 has 16 residues. V lost 5 bases, J lost 7 bases, and 17 bases stayed unmatched. The CDR3 DNA reads as TGTGCCAGCAGCAGCCCGGGACAGAGAACACTGTGGGAGCAGTACTTC. It yields the protein CASSSPGQRTLWEQYF.

The chain employs TRBV7-2 and TRBJ2-1; D might be TRBD2 (5 bases). The J call is doubtful: the DNA matches TRBJ2-7 better. Germline V gene lookup returns CDR1 SGHTA and CDR2 FQGNSA. CDR3 length: 15 amino acids. The CDR3 is CASSFLTTRYNEQYF. The CDR3 DNA reads as TGTGCCAGCAGCTTCCTGACTACCCGATACAATGAGCAGTACTTC.